These 25 T cell receptor beta chains came from one sample sequenced in a study of shared clonotypes between healthy human individuals. TCRdb keeps only in-frame clones here, not all; method: immunoSEQ multiplex PCR. The sample carries some 1.5 million clones, approximately 98% recorded once. The sample consisted of naive CD4+ T cells sorted from blood. The subset here: CD45RA+ positively selected. Receptor source: a young man in good health.

The chain links TRBV5-5 to TRBJ1-2, with a weak D call TRBD1 (5 bases). The CDR3 runs to 11 residues. The V and J ends lost 3 bases and 12 bases respectively, with 12 bases between them. Germline V gene lookup returns CDR1 SGHKS and CDR2 YYEKEE (reference sequence). The CDR3 loop is CASSSQGGDTF. Written as DNA, the CDR3 is TGTGCCAGCAGCTCGCAGGGCGGGGACACCTTC.

Comments on this clone: This sample also contains other DNA sequences that code for the same CDR3. The chain has TRBV5-1 and TRBJ2-7; 13 bases fit TRBD2. The V segment lost 4 bases and the J segment 4 bases; nucleotides outside the gene matches: 5. The V gene's germline CDR1 is SGHRS and CDR2 YFSETQ. The CDR3 covers 15 residues. CDR3 bases: TGCGCCAGCAGCCCGGGACTAGCGGGGACTTACGAGCAGTACTTC. Its protein is CASSPGLAGTYEQYF.

The chain recombines TRBV11-3 with TRBJ2-1; D remains unclear. Germline loops: CDR1 SGHNT, CDR2 YENEEA. The CDR3 sequence is 15 residues long. Trimming left V 1 base short and J 5 bases short, with 12 bases between. CDR3 protein: CASSLAPGRNNEQFF. CDR3 sequence (DNA): TGTGCCAGCAGCTTAGCCCCCGGCAGGAACAATGAGCAGTTCTTC. Full variable domain (remainder filled in from reference TRBV11-3 and TRBJ2-1): EAGVVQSPRYKIIEKKQPVAFWCNPISGHNTLYWYLQNLGQGPELLIRYENEEAVDDSQLPKDRFSAERLKGVDSTLKIQPAELGDSAVYLCASSLAPGRNNEQFFGPGTRLTVL.

The V call is TRBV18, the J call TRBJ1-2, with D hard to call. The CDR3 has 15 amino acids. Germline assignment: CDR1 KGHSH and CDR2 LQKENI. Trimming removed 1 base from V and 7 bases from J, with 16 bases in between. Here the CDR3 reads CASSPRWVKDGGYTF. The DNA for the CDR3 is TGTGCCAGCTCACCACGCTGGGTAAAGGACGGTGGCTACACCTTC. The full variable domain, with the rest looked up from reference TRBV18 and TRBJ1-2, is NAGVMQNPRHLVRRRGQEARLRCSPMKGHSHVYWYRQLPEEGLKFMVYLQKENIIDESGMPKERFSAEFPKEGPSILRIQQVVRGDSAAYFCASSPRWVKDGGYTFGSGTRLTVV.

The chain recombines TRBV7-3 with TRBJ2-1; no reliable D call. CDR1 SGHTA and CDR2 FQGTGA come from the germline V gene. The germline V and J ends were trimmed by 0 bases and 4 bases, with 13 bases remaining between them. The CDR3 loop spans 16 amino acids. CDR3: CASSLTPERAYNEQFF. The DNA of the CDR3 is TGTGCCAGCAGCTTAACGCCCGAGCGAGCTTACAATGAGCAGTTCTTC.

The J gene is TRBJ2-5, the V gene TRBV11-1; D possibly uses TRBD1 or TRBD2 (5 bases each). The CDR3 has 15 amino acids. Germline V CDR1 and CDR2: SGHAT, FQDESV (reference sequence). The V end was cut by 3 bases, the J end by 3 bases, with 14 bases between. CDR3 in DNA: TGTGCCAGCAGCTTGTCATGGGGGATTGAAGAGACCCAGTACTTC. Amino acid sequence: CASSLSWGIEETQYF.

This clone was observed once. The gene calls are TRBV7-2 and TRBJ1-5, with TRBD1 matching over 9 bases. The CDR3 sequence is 15 residues long. Trimming cost V 2 bases and J 4 bases; bases outside gene matches: 3. In germline, CDR1 is SGHTA, CDR2 FQGNSA. DNA for the CDR3: TGTGCCAGCAGCTTATACAGGGGGCGGAATCAGCCCCAGCATTTT. Protein product: CASSLYRGRNQPQHF.

The gene calls are TRBV9 and TRBJ2-7, with 9 bases matching TRBD2. The length of the CDR3 is 16 residues. V dropped 0 bases and J dropped 3; count of bases not matched to a gene: 7. Looked up from germline, CDR1 is SGDLS and CDR2 is YYNGEE. This chain's CDR3 is CASSVGGTSNLYEQYF. The CDR3 nucleotides read TGTGCCAGCAGCGTAGGAGGGACTAGCAACCTCTACGAGCAGTACTTC.

The chain carries TRBV14 and TRBJ2-3; D is unclear. The CDR3 contains 14 residues. Germline CDR1 is SGHDN and CDR2 is FVKESK. V lost 0 bases and J 10 bases, leaving 14 bases between the germline ends. The CDR3, as DNA: TGTGCCAGCAGCCAAGAAGCGCCCACCTCTCCGCAGTATTTT. This codes for CASSQEAPTSPQYF.

With regard to this clone: The same CDR3 also results from other DNA sequences found in this sample. This chain uses TRBV18 with TRBJ2-7, with 11 bases aligning to TRBD2. CDR1 and CDR2 from the germline V gene are KGHSH and LQKENI. V lost 0 bases, J lost 6 bases, and 4 bases stayed unmatched. The CDR3 contains 15 residues. CDR3 DNA: TGTGCCAGCTCACCACCTAGCGGGAGGGCCCTCGAGCAGTACTTC. Its protein is CASSPPSGRALEQYF. Full variable domain (rest looked up from reference TRBV18 and TRBJ2-7): NAGVMQNPRHLVRRRGQEARLRCSPMKGHSHVYWYRQLPEEGLKFMVYLQKENIIDESGMPKERFSAEFPKEGPSILRIQQVVRGDSAAYFCASSPPSGRALEQYFGPGTRLTVT.

This clone was counted once. This chain connects TRBV7-9 to TRBJ2-7, with D maybe TRBD2 (5 bases). Trimming cost V 8 bases and J 6 bases, with 14 bases left between them. Germline V gives CDR1 SEHNR, CDR2 FQNEAQ (reference sequence). The CDR3 is 12 residues long. This CDR3 is CASFSVGVEQYF. DNA of the CDR3: TGTGCCAGCTTCAGTGTCGGGGTCGAGCAGTACTTC.

As DNA, the CDR3 is TGTGCCAGCAGCTCACAGGGGCCATCCTACGAGCAGTACTTC. Translation: CASSSQGPSYEQYF. The V and J genes are TRBV7-2 and TRBJ2-5, with 7 positions matching TRBD1. The better agreement between TRBJ2-7 and the DNA end casts doubt on the J call. The germline gives CDR1 SGHTA, CDR2 FQGNSA. The length of the CDR3 is 14 residues.

This sequence joins TRBV19 and TRBJ1-2; possible D gene TRBD1, 5 bases. The germline V gene has CDR1 LNHDA and CDR2 SQIVND (reference sequence). The CDR3 sequence is 15 residues long. V dropped 6 bases and J dropped 4 bases, with 18 bases sitting between them. The CDR3 nucleotides read TGTGCCAGTAGCCCGGGGGAATGGAGGAGCTATGGCTACACCTTC. This translates into CASSPGEWRSYGYTF.

The rearrangement links TRBV5-6 to TRBJ1-2, with 9 bases aligning to TRBD1. Germline V gene lookup returns CDR1 SGHDT and CDR2 YYEEEE. The V and J ends lost 1 base and 2 bases, in that order; junction bases with no gene match: 3. This CDR3 spans 15 amino acids. As DNA, the CDR3 is TGTGCCAGCAGCTTGACACAGGGGGCGAACTATGGCTACACCTTC. Translated: CASSLTQGANYGYTF. The full variable domain, its missing parts supplied by reference TRBV5-6 and TRBJ1-2, is DAGVTQSPTHLIKTRGQQVTLRCSPKSGHDTVSWYQQALGQGPQFIFQYYEEEERQRGNFPDRFSGHQFPNYSSELNVNALLLGDSALYLCASSLTQGANYGYTFGSGTRLTVV.

CDR3 sequence: CAISVQGIDEQYF. The CDR3 DNA sequence: TGTGCCATCAGTGTTCAGGGGATCGACGAGCAGTACTTC. The chain employs TRBV10-3 and TRBJ2-7; TRBD1 is a possible D gene (6 bases). Germline CDR1 ENHRY, CDR2 SYGVKD. This CDR3 has 13 amino acids. V was cut by 4 bases and J by 5 bases, with 12 bases left in between.

The chain is built from TRBV5-1 and TRBJ2-1; TRBD1 is a possible D gene (6 bases). This CDR3 region has 15 residues. V was cut by 0 bases and J by 7 bases, with 14 bases left in between. The germline V gene encodes CDR1 SGHRS and CDR2 YFSETQ. CDR3 protein: CASSLVAGEWNEQFF. DNA for the CDR3: TGCGCCAGCAGCTTGGTGGCAGGGGAGTGGAATGAGCAGTTCTTC.

The chain couples TRBV18 to TRBJ1-2, with D unresolved. The germline V and J ends were trimmed by 3 bases and 8 bases, with 10 bases remaining between them. Germline assignment: CDR1 KGHSH and CDR2 LQKENI. This CDR3 region has 12 residues. The CDR3 sequence: CASSPSLEGYTF. CDR3 DNA: TGTGCCAGCTCACCCTCCTTAGAGGGCTACACCTTC.

The rearrangement uses TRBV7-2 and TRBJ2-5, with a tentative D call TRBD2 (5 bases). The germline gives CDR1 SGHTA, CDR2 FQGNSA. The CDR3 consists of 14 residues. Deletions cut 5 bases from V and 4 bases from J, with 14 bases between. CDR3 in DNA: TGTGCCAGCAGCCGGACTTTCCGGACAGAGACCCAGTACTTC. Encoded protein: CASSRTFRTETQYF.

The count of this clone is one. The rearrangement joins TRBV7-6 to TRBJ2-3; TRBD2 agrees at 8 bases. CDR3 size: 16 residues. Trimming at V came to 5 bases and at J to 1 base, leaving 8 bases not matched to a gene. Germline V lookup: CDR1 SGHVS, CDR2 FNYEAQ. The CDR3 DNA follows: TGTGCCAGCAGCAGACAAAGCGGGAGCGGCACAGATACGCAGTATTTT. Residues: CASSRQSGSGTDTQYF.

Note on this clone: Other nucleotide sequences from this sample produce the same CDR3. The CDR3 region is CASSLVGYGYTF. The CDR3 region has the DNA TGTGCCAGCAGCTTAGTAGGCTATGGCTACACCTTC. V gene TRBV7-9 combines with J gene TRBJ1-2; D is ambiguous. CDR1 is SEHNR, CDR2 FQNEAQ, per germline (reference sequence). V was pared by 1 base and J by 4 bases, with 4 bases between. The CDR3 loop spans 12 amino acids.

The V gene is TRBV7-2, the J gene TRBJ2-2; D not certain. V gave up 1 base and J gave up 6 bases, with 12 bases separating them. The CDR3 spans 15 residues. Germline V gene lookup returns CDR1 SGHTA and CDR2 FQGNSA. The CDR3 nucleotides read TGTGCCAGCAGCTTAGAGTTAGGGTTCCCCGGGGAGCTGTTTTTT. This encodes CASSLELGFPGELFF.

This chain uses TRBV14 with TRBJ2-1; 15 bases are a match to TRBD2. V gave up 1 base and J gave up 5 bases; unmatched junction bases: 3. This CDR3 region has 17 residues. Germline V lookup: CDR1 SGHDN, CDR2 FVKESK. The CDR3 DNA follows: TGTGCCAGCAGCCAAGGGACTAGCGGGAGGGCTAACAATGAGCAGTTCTTC. Its protein product is CASSQGTSGRANNEQFF. Drawing the rest from reference TRBV14 and TRBJ2-1, the complete variable domain is EAGVTQFPSHSVIEKGQTVTLRCDPISGHDNLYWYRRVMGKEIKFLLHFVKESKQDESGMPNNRFLAERTGGTYSTLKVQPAELEDSGVYFCASSQGTSGRANNEQFFGPGTRLTVL.

This clone showed up just once. The chain carries TRBV28 and TRBJ2-7, with TRBD2 as a possible D gene (6 bases). The CDR3 is made up of 15 amino acids. Germline lookup yields CDR1 MDHEN and CDR2 SYDVKM. Between the trimmed V and J ends, which lost 2 bases and 3 bases, there was a span of 14 bases. This CDR3 reads CASSLKVRGSYEQYF. The CDR3 coding sequence is TGTGCCAGCAGTTTAAAGGTACGGGGGAGCTACGAGCAGTACTTC. The full variable domain, its missing parts supplied by reference TRBV28 and TRBJ2-7, is DVKVTQSSRYLVKRTGEKVFLECVQDMDHENMFWYRQDPGLGLRLIYFSYDVKMKEKGDIPEGYSVSREKKERFSLILESASTNQTSMYLCASSLKVRGSYEQYFGPGTRLTVT.

The rearrangement uses TRBV7-2 and TRBJ2-2; no reliable D call. Trimming pared 3 bases from V and 6 bases from J, leaving 17 bases between. CDR1 and CDR2 (germline): SGHTA, FQGNSA. The CDR3 has 16 residues. CDR3 residues: CASSFSSQVVAGELFF. The DNA for the CDR3 is TGTGCCAGCAGCTTTAGTTCCCAGGTAGTGGCCGGGGAGCTGTTTTTT.

This sequence joins TRBV29-1 and TRBJ2-1; 10 bases map to TRBD2. V gave up 5 bases and J gave up 9 bases; unmatched junction bases: 7. CDR1 SQVTM and CDR2 ANQGSEA come from the germline V gene. There are 13 residues in the CDR3. CDR3 sequence: CSVKSGRASEQFF. The CDR3 region has the DNA TGCAGCGTTAAAAGCGGGAGGGCCTCTGAGCAGTTCTTC.